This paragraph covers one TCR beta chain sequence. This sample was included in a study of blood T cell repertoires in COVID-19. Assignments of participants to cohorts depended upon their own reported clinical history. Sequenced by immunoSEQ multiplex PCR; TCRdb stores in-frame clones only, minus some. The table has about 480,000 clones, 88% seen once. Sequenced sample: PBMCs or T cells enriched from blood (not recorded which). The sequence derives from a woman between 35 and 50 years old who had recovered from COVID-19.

CDR3 loop: CASSPGGQGPGNTIYF. The CDR3 nucleotides are TGTGCCAGCTCACCCGGCGGACAGGGACCTGGAAACACCATATATTTT. The gene calls are TRBV18 and TRBJ1-3; TRBD1 matches 8 bases. V gave up 3 bases and J gave up 2 bases; unmatched junction bases: 6. The CDR3 has 16 amino acids. Looked up from germline, CDR1 is KGHSH and CDR2 is LQKENI.